A single sample is the source of the 21 T cell receptor beta chains below, sequenced in a study of T cell responses to AZD1222 COVID-19 vaccine. Sequencing used immunoSEQ multiplex PCR; TCRdb keeps in-frame clones, though not all of them. The sample lists roughly 120,000 clones; roughly 88% were seen once. The specimen was peripheral blood, collected 28 days after the second AZD1222 dose. These receptors all stem from an adult who received the AZD1222 COVID-19 vaccine.

The chain carries TRBV9 and TRBJ1-4, with unresolved D. This CDR3 has 14 residues. V lost 0 bases to trimming and J lost 4 bases, with 7 bases between them. From germline, CDR1 is SGDLS and CDR2 YYNGEE. CDR3 sequence reads: CASSVGANNEKLFF. CDR3 sequence (DNA): TGTGCCAGCAGCGTAGGAGCGAATAATGAAAAACTGTTTTTT.

The CDR3 sequence is CASSMAGARFYQPQHF. The CDR3 region has the DNA TGTGCCAGTAGTATGGCGGGGGCACGCTTTTATCAGCCCCAGCATTTT. V gene TRBV19 combines with J gene TRBJ1-5; tentatively, D is TRBD1 (6 bases). CDR3 length: 16 residues. The V and J ends lost 3 bases and 5 bases respectively, with 17 bases between them. In germline, CDR1 is LNHDA, CDR2 SQIVND (reference sequence).

The chain is built from TRBV2 and TRBJ2-3; 11 nucleotides line up with TRBD2. This CDR3 spans 15 amino acids. V dropped 6 bases and J dropped 8; count of bases not matched to a gene: 10. Germline lookup yields CDR1 SNHLY and CDR2 FYNNEI. CDR3 amino acids: CASRAVAGGLSTQYF. For the CDR3, the DNA is TGTGCCAGCAGAGCAGTAGCGGGGGGGCTGAGTACGCAGTATTTT.

The chain has TRBV19 and TRBJ1-6; perhaps TRBD1 as D (6 bases). CDR1 is LNHDA, CDR2 SQIVND, per germline (reference sequence). This CDR3 region has 18 residues. The V and J ends lost 6 bases and 3 bases respectively, with 21 bases between them. The CDR3 reads CASSLAKSGDFYNSPLHF. The CDR3, as DNA: TGTGCCAGTAGCCTAGCAAAGTCAGGGGACTTCTATAATTCACCCCTCCACTTT.

The chain combines TRBV7-2 with TRBJ2-1, with a tentative D call TRBD1 (6 bases). The germline V gene encodes CDR1 SGHTA and CDR2 FQGNSA. The CDR3 runs to 13 residues. V lost 0 bases, J lost 12 bases, and 12 bases lay in between. The DNA for the CDR3 is TGTGCCAGCAGCTTAGCGGGGGCCCTGGGGCAGTTCTTC. Its translation is CASSLAGALGQFF.

V is TRBV19 and J is TRBJ1-4, with D hard to call. In germline, CDR1 is LNHDA, CDR2 SQIVND (reference sequence). Trimming shortened V by 5 bases and J by 5 bases, and 9 bases separated the two germline ends. The CDR3 is 13 residues long. The CDR3 region has the DNA TGTGCCAGTAGTGAGGGTGGAAATGAAAAACTGTTTTTT. This translates into CASSEGGNEKLFF.

This sequence joins TRBV29-1 and TRBJ1-2; TRBD1 agrees at 11 bases. The CDR3 has 14 amino acids. The germline CDR1 and CDR2 sequences are SQVTM and ANQGSEA. Unmatched junction bases numbered 12, after V lost 7 bases and J lost 8 bases. CDR3 DNA: TGCAGCGCAACGACGGGACAGGGGGTACGGGGCTACACCTTC. It specifies CSATTGQGVRGYTF.

The chain is built from TRBV19 and TRBJ2-3; 7 positions match TRBD2. Germline CDR1 LNHDA, CDR2 SQIVND (reference sequence). The V and J ends lost 5 bases and 4 bases, in that order; junction bases with no gene match: 9. CDR3 length: 15 amino acids. The chain's CDR3 is CASSSDGGRADTQYF. CDR3 in DNA: TGTGCCAGTAGTTCCGATGGGGGGAGGGCAGATACGCAGTATTTT.

This clone came up a few times. J is TRBJ2-3 and V is TRBV11-2; 7 bases are shared with TRBD2. Trimming took 5 bases from V and 0 from J; bases not matched to a gene: 5. Germline V lookup: CDR1 SGHAT, CDR2 FQNNGV. The CDR3 spans 15 residues. The CDR3 DNA follows: TGTGCCAGCAGCCCGGGGGGTTTAAGCACAGATACGCAGTATTTT. This encodes CASSPGGLSTDTQYF.

Notes on this clone: The same CDR3 is also encoded by other DNA sequences in this sample. This chain joins TRBV7-9 and TRBJ1-2, with D perhaps matching TRBD1 (5 bases). V lost 1 base and J 5 bases, leaving 8 bases between the germline ends. The length of the CDR3 is 13 residues. The germline CDR1 and CDR2 sequences are SEHNR and FQNEAQ (reference sequence). The CDR3 is CASSLGQGYGYTF. DNA of the CDR3: TGTGCCAGCAGCTTAGGGCAGGGTTATGGCTACACCTTC.

The V and J genes are TRBV7-2 and TRBJ2-1; TRBD2 might be the D (7 bases). Germline lookup yields CDR1 SGHTA and CDR2 FQGNSA. This CDR3 region has 15 residues. Deletions cut 3 bases from V and 7 bases from J, with 16 bases between. CDR3 sequence: CASSFGGGASNEQFF. The CDR3 DNA reads as TGTGCCAGCAGCTTTGGTGGGGGGGCAAGTAATGAGCAGTTCTTC.

The rearrangement joins TRBV5-6 to TRBJ2-5, with 8 bases fitting TRBD2. The J segment lost 0 bases and the V segment lost 4 bases, leaving 11 bases of the junction unmatched. The V gene's germline CDR1 is SGHDT and CDR2 YYEEEE. The CDR3 loop spans 17 amino acids. In DNA form, the CDR3 reads TGTGCCAGCAGCCCGTCGACTAGCGCCACGTACCAAGAGACCCAGTACTTC. This sequence encodes CASSPSTSATYQETQYF.

CDR3 sequence (DNA): TGTGCCAGCAGCCCCCTGAGGGTTATAGCTGGAAACACCATATATTTT. Its protein product is CASSPLRVIAGNTIYF. V usage is TRBV7-9 and J usage is TRBJ1-3; no definite D call. V lost 5 bases and J 2 bases, leaving 16 bases between the germline ends. The CDR3 is 16 amino acids. CDR1 is SEHNR, CDR2 FQNEAQ, per germline (reference sequence).

The chain combines TRBV27 with TRBJ1-4; no clear D. The CDR3 contains 13 residues. Germline lookup yields CDR1 MNHEY and CDR2 SMNVEV (reference sequence). The V and J ends lost 6 bases and 5 bases respectively, with 10 bases between them. The chain's CDR3 is CASSRGWNEKLFF. The CDR3 DNA reads as TGTGCCAGCAGCCGCGGGTGGAATGAAAAACTGTTTTTT. The full variable domain, its missing parts supplied by reference TRBV27 and TRBJ1-4, is EAQVTQNPRYLITVTGKKLTVTCSQNMNHEYMSWYRQDPGLGLRQIYYSMNVEVTDKGDVPEGYKVSRKEKRNFPLILESPSPNQTSLYFCASSRGWNEKLFFGSGTQLSVL.

The rearrangement joins TRBV10-3 to TRBJ2-5, with 10 bases aligning to TRBD2. This CDR3 has 16 residues. Losses at the gene ends were 5 bases for V and 3 bases for J; bases not matched to a gene: 9. Germline values: CDR1 ENHRY, CDR2 SYGVKD. The CDR3 spells CAISNSGGDKEETQYF. CDR3 sequence (DNA): TGTGCCATCAGTAACAGCGGGGGGGACAAAGAAGAGACCCAGTACTTC.

The J gene is TRBJ2-7, the V gene TRBV29-1; TRBD2 is a possible D gene (5 bases). The CDR3 extends over 11 amino acids. The V end lost 4 bases, the J end lost 3 bases, and 7 bases lay between the germline ends. CDR1 is SQVTM, CDR2 ANQGSEA, per germline. CDR3 DNA sequence: TGCAGCGTTGGGGGAGACTACGAGCAGTACTTC. It codes for CSVGGDYEQYF.

The rearrangement links TRBV7-3 to TRBJ2-5; maybe TRBD1 (5 bases). The germline V and J ends were trimmed by 8 bases and 0 bases, with 16 bases remaining between them. Germline CDR1 reads SGHTA; CDR2 reads FQGTGA. CDR3 length: 15 residues. The chain's CDR3 is CASQGRTKYQETQYF. CDR3 DNA: TGTGCCAGCCAGGGCAGGACAAAGTACCAAGAGACCCAGTACTTC.

This chain uses TRBV27 with TRBJ1-5; D is perhaps TRBD1 (6 bases). The V end was cut by 7 bases, the J end by 5 bases, with 9 bases between. CDR3 length: 12 amino acids. CDR1 is MNHEY, CDR2 SMNVEV, per germline (reference sequence). Here the CDR3 DNA reads TGTGCCAGCACTACAGGGTATCAGCCCCAGCATTTT. This codes for CASTTGYQPQHF.

The gene calls are TRBV4-3 and TRBJ1-3; 8 nucleotides agree with TRBD1. Germline values: CDR1 LGHNA, CDR2 YSLEER. V was clipped by 0 bases and J by 2 bases; unmatched bases: 0. The CDR3 covers 15 residues. CDR3 nucleotide sequence: TGCGCCAGCAGCCAAGACAGGGGGCCTGGAAACACCATATATTTT. The encoded protein is CASSQDRGPGNTIYF.

In its sample, this clone was seen a few times. The rearrangement joins TRBV28 to TRBJ2-7, with D possibly being TRBD1 (5 bases). This CDR3 is built from 15 residues. Trimming left V 3 bases short and J 2 bases short, with 14 bases between. Germline V gene sequence: CDR1 MDHEN, CDR2 SYDVKM. The CDR3 here is CASSFRRGPTYEQYF. CDR3 DNA sequence: TGTGCCAGCAGTTTTAGAAGGGGCCCGACCTACGAGCAGTACTTC. The entire variable domain, with the rest obtained from reference TRBV28 and TRBJ2-7, is as follows: DVKVTQSSRYLVKRTGEKVFLECVQDMDHENMFWYRQDPGLGLRLIYFSYDVKMKEKGDIPEGYSVSREKKERFSLILESASTNQTSMYLCASSFRRGPTYEQYFGPGTRLTVT.

The genes are TRBV4-3 and TRBJ1-3; D remains ambiguous. Germline CDR1 LGHNA, CDR2 YSLEER. V was cut by 0 bases and J by 3 bases, with 15 bases left in between. This CDR3 is 17 amino acids long. In nucleotides, the CDR3 is TGCGCCAGCAGCCAAGAATATTCTAGGGCTGGTGGAAACACCATATATTTT. This codes for CASSQEYSRAGGNTIYF.